The rows below give T cell receptor beta chains drawn from one sample of a study of CD8+CD57+ T cells in acquired aplastic anemia. TCRdb itself ran the reads through MiXCR, one entry per CDR3 protein. The sample holds 100,000 to 150,000 distinct CDR3 sequences, 48% seen once. The sample was sorted CD4+, CD8+, or CD8+CD57+ T cells (not recorded which) from PBMCs. These receptors were obtained from a human donor in good health, serving as a control. Both conserved end residues are part of each CDR3. Fields, in order: J gene, D gene, V gene, clone size, CDR3 protein, CDR3 DNA. The D gene is left open where the match is weak. Clone size, where shown, is once, few, many, or a class for clones that have expanded.

J gene: TRBJ2-3; D gene: TRBD2; V gene: TRBV5-6; clone size: many; CDR3 protein: CASSWTSGAYTDTQYF; CDR3 DNA: TGTGCCAGCAGCTGGACTAGCGGGGCATACACAGATACGCAGTATTTT
J gene: TRBJ2-7; D gene: TRBD1; V gene: TRBV7-9; clone size: many; CDR3 protein: CASGKSDRGVYEQYF; CDR3 DNA: TGTGCCAGCGGTAAATCGGACAGGGGGGTCTACGAGCAGTACTTC
J gene: TRBJ2-3; D gene: -; V gene: TRBV7-9; clone size: many; CDR3 protein: CASMLGQSTDTQYF; CDR3 DNA: TGTGCCAGTATGCTGGGGCAGAGCACAGATACGCAGTATTTT
J gene: TRBJ2-7; D gene: -; V gene: TRBV29-1; clone size: -; CDR3 protein: CSVEVPKANTYEQYF; CDR3 DNA: TGCAGCGTTGAGGTGCCCAAGGCAAATACCTACGAGCAGTACTTC
J gene: TRBJ2-7; D gene: TRBD1; V gene: TRBV10-3; clone size: -; CDR3 protein: CAISESQTGSYEQCF; CDR3 DNA: TGTGCCATCAGTGAGTCCCAGACAGGGAGCTACGAGCAGTGCTTC
J gene: TRBJ2-7; D gene: -; V gene: TRBV9; clone size: many; CDR3 protein: CASSVGGRYEQYF; CDR3 DNA: TGTGCCAGCAGCGTAGGCGGCAGATACGAGCAGTACTTC
J gene: TRBJ2-1; D gene: TRBD2; V gene: TRBV15; clone size: few; CDR3 protein: CATSRVQMGTSGGVYNEQFF; CDR3 DNA: TGTGCCACCAGCAGAGTTCAAATGGGGACTAGCGGGGGGGTTTACAATGAGCAGTTCTTC
J gene: TRBJ2-1; D gene: -; V gene: TRBV10-1; clone size: -; CDR3 protein: CASSRIGNSEYNEQFF; CDR3 DNA: TGCGCCAGCAGTCGAATAGGGAATTCAGAATACAATGAGCAGTTCTTC
J gene: TRBJ1-5; D gene: -; V gene: TRBV2; clone size: -; CDR3 protein: CASIRQWDQPQHF; CDR3 DNA: TGTGCCAGCATTCGACAGTGGGATCAGCCCCAGCATTTT
J gene: TRBJ2-7; D gene: TRBD1; V gene: TRBV7-9; clone size: once; CDR3 protein: CASSLRDRGRYEQYF; CDR3 DNA: TGTGCCAGCAGCCTCCGGGACAGGGGGCGGTACGAGCAGTACTTC
J gene: TRBJ1-1; D gene: TRBD1; V gene: TRBV10-1; clone size: many; CDR3 protein: CASSEWGPRLLGLGQPNTEAFF; CDR3 DNA: TGCGCCAGCAGTGAGTGGGGGCCCAGATTGCTTGGTTTGGGACAGCCCAACACTGAAGCTTTCTTT
J gene: TRBJ2-3; D gene: TRBD2; V gene: TRBV10-2; clone size: -; CDR3 protein: CASGLAGSTDTQYF; CDR3 DNA: TGCGCCAGCGGACTAGCGGGTAGCACAGATACGCAGTATTTT
J gene: TRBJ2-7; D gene: TRBD2; V gene: TRBV10-3; clone size: -; CDR3 protein: CAISVAGGVYEQYF; CDR3 DNA: TGTGCCATCAGTGTAGCCGGGGGGGTGTACGAGCAGTACTTC
J gene: TRBJ2-3; D gene: TRBD2; V gene: TRBV10-3; clone size: -; CDR3 protein: CAIQRGGAGGTQYF; CDR3 DNA: TGTGCCATCCAGCGGGGGGGGGCCGGGGGTACGCAGTATTTT
J gene: TRBJ2-7; D gene: TRBD1; V gene: TRBV15; clone size: few; CDR3 protein: CATSRDRGREQYF; CDR3 DNA: TGTGCCACCAGCAGGGACAGGGGGCGCGAGCAGTACTTC
J gene: TRBJ1-6; D gene: -; V gene: TRBV2; clone size: -; CDR3 protein: CASRAESDPSPLHF; CDR3 DNA: TGTGCCAGCAGAGCTGAATCGGACCCTTCACCCCTCCACTTT
J gene: TRBJ2-1; D gene: TRBD1; V gene: TRBV29-1; clone size: -; CDR3 protein: CSVGTGGEEQFF; CDR3 DNA: TGCAGCGTCGGGACAGGGGGAGAGGAGCAGTTCTTC
J gene: TRBJ1-2; D gene: TRBD1; V gene: TRBV15; clone size: -; CDR3 protein: CATRKDRGVYGYTF; CDR3 DNA: TGTGCCACCAGAAAAGACAGGGGAGTCTATGGCTACACCTTC
J gene: TRBJ2-5; D gene: TRBD2; V gene: TRBV29-1; clone size: -; CDR3 protein: CSVEAGGEETQYF; CDR3 DNA: TGCAGCGTTGAGGCGGGGGGGGAAGAGACCCAGTACTTC
J gene: TRBJ1-6; D gene: TRBD1; V gene: TRBV7-2; clone size: -; CDR3 protein: CASSAGQADSPLHF; CDR3 DNA: TGTGCCAGCAGCGCGGGACAGGCGGATTCACCCCTCCACTTT
J gene: TRBJ2-7; D gene: -; V gene: TRBV7-2; clone size: many; CDR3 protein: CASSLAPGLSYEQYF; CDR3 DNA: TGTGCCAGCAGCTTAGCGCCGGGTTTATCCTACGAGCAGTACTTC
J gene: TRBJ2-7; D gene: TRBD2; V gene: TRBV12-3/TRBV12-4; clone size: -; CDR3 protein: CASHGTSGYEQYF; CDR3 DNA: TGTGCCAGCCATGGGACTAGCGGCTACGAGCAGTACTTC
J gene: TRBJ2-3; D gene: TRBD2; V gene: TRBV10-3; clone size: -; CDR3 protein: CAISDGTSGTTHDTQYF; CDR3 DNA: TGTGCCATCAGTGACGGGACTAGCGGGACTACACATGATACGCAGTATTTT
J gene: TRBJ1-5; D gene: TRBD1; V gene: TRBV15; clone size: few; CDR3 protein: CATSGNRGLEPQHF; CDR3 DNA: TGTGCCACCAGCGGGAACAGGGGTTTAGAGCCCCAGCATTTT
J gene: TRBJ1-1; D gene: -; V gene: TRBV7-2; clone size: -; CDR3 protein: CASSLGERNTEAFF; CDR3 DNA: TGTGCCAGCAGCTTAGGGGAACGGAACACTGAAGCTTTCTTT
J gene: TRBJ1-5; D gene: -; V gene: TRBV15; clone size: -; CDR3 protein: CATSRDSPKPQHF; CDR3 DNA: TGTGCCACCAGCAGAGATAGCCCTAAGCCCCAGCATTTT